This TCR beta chain was sequenced during a study of blood T cell repertoires in COVID-19. Study overall: COVID-19 samples from acute and convalescent phases originated in the United States, Italy and Spain. T cells, B-cell-depleted T cells, or PBMCs provided the cDNA or gDNA that served as material.

Original data processing: Using reference gene primer amplification, nucleated cell counts were estimated. Libraries were prepared by immunoSEQ multiplex PCR; TCRdb keeps only in-frame clonotypes and omits some of them. V and J calls and clone size follow that table, whereas D and trimming were derived from the DNA. The table shows roughly 76,000 clones, with roughly 79% occurring only once. This CDR3 has 14 residues. V lost 0 bases, J lost 6 bases, and 10 bases lay in between. The V gene's germline CDR1 is ENHRY and CDR2 SYGVKD. This TCR was recovered from an older man with acute or convalescent COVID-19. The genes are TRBV10-3 and TRBJ2-3; D is perhaps TRBD1 (6 bases). Sequencing was done on a sample of peripheral blood. The CDR3, as DNA: TGTGCCATCAGTGAGTCCCCCAGGGGTGATACGCAGTATTTT. Protein product: CAISESPRGDTQYF.